The next 30 T cell receptor beta chains were all read from a single sample in a study of T cells after yellow fever vaccination. TCRdb itself ran the 5' RACE reads through MiXCR, one entry per CDR3 protein. The table has hundreds of thousands of distinct CDR3 sequences, 12% seen once; the top ten hold 15%. The sequencing used PBMCs, collected on the day of the yellow fever booster vaccination. The receptors originated from a man younger than 40 who received the YFV17D yellow fever vaccine.

This sequence joins TRBV3-1 and TRBJ2-5; D possibly uses TRBD1 or TRBD2 (6 bases each). The CDR3 length is 15 residues. The V gene's germline CDR1 is LGHDT and CDR2 YNNKEL (reference sequence). With 4 bases removed from V and 3 bases from J, the gap between germline ends came to 15 bases. This CDR3 is CASSRGALKKETQYF. The DNA for the CDR3 is TGTGCCAGCAGCCGGGGGGCATTAAAAAAAGAGACCCAGTACTTC.

This clonotype was seen a handful of times. The chain is built from TRBV25-1 and TRBJ1-2; 8 bases fit TRBD1. The germline V gene encodes CDR1 MGHDK and CDR2 SYGVNS. The length of the CDR3 is 13 residues. The J segment lost 7 bases and the V segment lost 7 bases, leaving 8 bases of the junction unmatched. The chain's CDR3 is CASTQGQGSGYTF. CDR3 sequence (DNA): TGTGCCAGCACTCAAGGACAGGGCAGTGGCTACACCTTC.

The chain carries TRBV3-1 and TRBJ2-1; TRBD2 matches at 16 bases. The CDR3 covers 18 residues. Germline lookup yields CDR1 LGHDT and CDR2 YNNKEL (reference sequence). J was trimmed by 7 bases and V by 1 base; bases with no gene match: 7. The CDR3 spells CASSQVGLAGGNFNEQFF. The CDR3 DNA sequence: TGTGCCAGCAGCCAAGTGGGACTAGCGGGAGGGAATTTTAATGAGCAGTTCTTC.

This clonotype was recorded at least ten times. The chain links TRBV5-1 to TRBJ2-7; TRBD2 is a possible D gene (5 bases). CDR3 size: 12 residues. V gave up 4 bases and J gave up 0 bases, with 5 bases separating them. Germline V CDR1 and CDR2: SGHRS, YFSETQ. CDR3: CASSRDSYEQYF. The CDR3 coding sequence is TGCGCCAGCAGCCGGGACTCCTACGAGCAGTACTTC.

The sample holds a few counts of this clonotype. This chain joins TRBV5-1 and TRBJ1-1; D remains unclear. V shed 5 bases and J shed 1 base, with 12 bases lying between them. CDR1 SGHRS and CDR2 YFSETQ come from the germline V gene. The CDR3 has 14 residues. The CDR3 DNA reads TGCGCCAGCAGAAGGAGGGAGTCGAACACTGAAGCTTTCTTT. Translated, it gives CASRRRESNTEAFF.

The chain joins TRBV28 to TRBJ2-7; maybe TRBD1 (6 bases). The CDR3 has 15 amino acids. The V gene lost 7 bases and the J gene lost 7 bases, with 23 bases spanning the gap. In germline, CDR1 is MDHEN, CDR2 SYDVKM. CDR3 nucleotide sequence: TGTGCCAGCAACCCCTCAGACAGGCGCCTCACTGAGCAGTACTTC. Protein product: CASNPSDRRLTEQYF.

This clonotype has a handful of counts. The rearrangement links TRBV3-1 to TRBJ2-7, with TRBD1 matching 8 bases. CDR1 and CDR2 (germline): LGHDT, YNNKEL (reference sequence). The J segment lost 1 base and the V segment lost 4 bases, leaving 9 bases of the junction unmatched. This CDR3 is built from 16 residues. The CDR3, as DNA: TGTGCCAGCAGCCGCATTCCGGGACAGGAATCCTACGAGCAGTACTTC. It yields the protein CASSRIPGQESYEQYF.

The V gene is TRBV20-1, the J gene TRBJ1-3; D gene uncertain. V dropped 3 bases and J dropped 4 bases, with 13 bases sitting between them. The CDR3 is 14 amino acids. The germline CDR1 and CDR2 sequences are DFQATT and SNEGSKA (reference sequence). For the CDR3, the DNA is TGCAGTGCTAGTCAACGGGGATCCGGAAACACCATATATTTT. The encoded protein is CSASQRGSGNTIYF.

The genes are TRBV7-9 and TRBJ1-2; no clear D. With 5 bases removed from V and 7 bases from J, the gap between germline ends came to 8 bases. This CDR3 is built from 11 residues. In germline, CDR1 is SEHNR, CDR2 FQNEAQ (reference sequence). As DNA, the CDR3 is TGTGCCAGCAGCCGCTACTCTGGCTACACCTTC. Residues: CASSRYSGYTF.

The gene calls are TRBV5-6 and TRBJ2-5; tentatively, D is TRBD1 (6 bases). Per germline, CDR1 SGHDT and CDR2 YYEEEE. The CDR3 length is 14 residues. V was clipped by 4 bases and J by 3 bases, with 13 bases between them. Written as DNA, the CDR3 is TGTGCCAGCAGCCAGGGGTCCGCGGAAGAGACCCAGTACTTC. As protein: CASSQGSAEETQYF.

The chain joins TRBV6-5 to TRBJ2-1, with TRBD2 matching 7 bases. This CDR3 is built from 16 residues. Germline CDR1 reads MNHEY; CDR2 reads SVGAGI. The V segment lost 4 bases and the J segment 0 bases; nucleotides outside the gene matches: 6. The CDR3 DNA follows: TGTGCCAGCAGTTCACAAACTAGCGTCTCCTACAATGAGCAGTTCTTC. This gives the protein CASSSQTSVSYNEQFF.

This rearrangement joins TRBV15 to TRBJ2-1, with 7 bases that match TRBD1. CDR1 is LNHNV and CDR2 is YYDKDF in the germline V gene (reference sequence). V gave up 0 bases and J gave up 3 bases; unmatched junction bases: 5. The CDR3 runs 16 residues. CDR3 nucleotides: TGTGCCACCAGCAGAGATTCAGGGGGATTCTACAATGAGCAGTTCTTC. Amino acid sequence: CATSRDSGGFYNEQFF. The full variable domain, its missing parts supplied by reference TRBV15 and TRBJ2-1, is DAMVIQNPRYQVTQFGKPVTLSCSQTLNHNVMYWYQQKSSQAPKLLFHYYDKDFNNEADTPDNFQSRRPNTSFCFLDIRSPGLGDTAMYLCATSRDSGGFYNEQFFGPGTRLTVL.

The chain links TRBV6-2 or TRBV6-3 to TRBJ1-1; D is uncertain. The CDR3 extends over 13 amino acids. CDR1 is MNHEY, CDR2 SVGEGT, per germline. V lost 2 bases, J lost 4 bases, and 8 bases lay in between. In nucleotides, the CDR3 is TGTGCCAGCAGTTACCCATGGCCCACTGAAGCTTTCTTT. Protein: CASSYPWPTEAFF.

The rearrangement links TRBV20-1 to TRBJ2-7, with 9 bases aligning to TRBD2. J gave up 7 bases and V 6 bases, and 13 bases lay outside the gene matches. The germline V gene has CDR1 DFQATT and CDR2 SNEGSKA (reference sequence). The length of the CDR3 is 14 residues. The CDR3 loop is CSAPPTSGYGEQYF. DNA of the CDR3: TGCAGTGCCCCCCCGACTAGCGGATACGGAGAGCAGTACTTC.

This clonotype appeared many times. The gene calls are TRBV6-1 and TRBJ1-3; D ambiguous. Trimming removed 6 bases at V and 2 bases at J, with 11 bases between. Germline loops: CDR1 MNHNS, CDR2 SASEGT. CDR3 length: 14 residues. The CDR3 DNA sequence: TGTGCCAGCAGCCGGAGGCCCCCTGGAAACACCATATATTTT. It codes for CASSRRPPGNTIYF.

This clonotype was recorded a few times. V is TRBV30 and J is TRBJ2-7, with a tentative D call TRBD2 (6 bases). The V gene's germline CDR1 is GTSNPN and CDR2 SVGIG (reference sequence). V was shortened by 4 bases and J by 2 bases, with 18 bases between the two germline ends. The CDR3 sequence is 15 residues long. The CDR3 DNA is TGTGCCTGGACCCCCTTTGGAGGGGTTGCCTACGAGCAGTACTTC. Translating gives CAWTPFGGVAYEQYF.

This clonotype was counted ten times or more. The J gene is TRBJ1-1, the V gene TRBV7-2; no definite D call. The CDR3 extends over 14 amino acids. V lost 2 bases and J lost 11, with 18 bases in between. The V gene's germline CDR1 is SGHTA and CDR2 FQGNSA. CDR3 coding DNA: TGTGCCAGCAGCTTATCCCAAATGGAGGTCTTGGCTTTCTTT. It translates to CASSLSQMEVLAFF.

This clonotype appeared a few times. V and J are TRBV6-2 or TRBV6-3 and TRBJ2-7, with 8 bases that match TRBD1. This CDR3 contains 14 residues. CDR1 is MNHEY, CDR2 SVGEGT, per germline. V lost 5 bases, J lost 6 bases, and 9 bases stayed unmatched. Here the CDR3 DNA reads TGTGCCAGCAGTGACGGGACAGGTCTGTTCGAGCAGTACTTC. As protein: CASSDGTGLFEQYF.

This chain connects TRBV3-1 to TRBJ2-7, with no clear D. The CDR3 covers 13 residues. Germline values: CDR1 LGHDT, CDR2 YNNKEL (reference sequence). V was trimmed by 6 bases and J by 2 bases, leaving 11 bases between them. The CDR3 DNA is TGTGCCAGCAGTCCCGAAGACGCCTACGAGCAGTACTTC. Translating gives CASSPEDAYEQYF.

The rearrangement uses TRBV5-6 and TRBJ2-1; no firm D call. The germline gives CDR1 SGHDT, CDR2 YYEEEE. There are 16 residues in the CDR3. The V and J ends lost 0 bases and 4 bases respectively, with 14 bases between them. CDR3 coding DNA: TGTGCCAGCAGCTTGGTACGGCAGGCGAGTTACAATGAGCAGTTCTTC. Its translation: CASSLVRQASYNEQFF.

The rearrangement uses TRBV12-3 or TRBV12-4 and TRBJ1-1, with TRBD1 matching over 9 bases. The CDR3 runs 14 residues. V lost 5 bases to trimming and J lost 2 bases; unmatched junction nucleotides: 3. CDR3 DNA sequence: TGTGCCAGCAGTGGGACAGGGAGTAACACTGAAGCTTTCTTT. It encodes CASSGTGSNTEAFF.

This clonotype was seen a handful of times. For the CDR3, the DNA is TGTGCCAGCGAATCTACAGGGGCGAATTCACCCCTCCACTTT. Amino acids: CASESTGANSPLHF. V gene TRBV6-1 combines with J gene TRBJ1-6, with 7 bases that match TRBD1. The CDR3 sequence is 14 residues long. Germline V gene lookup returns CDR1 MNHNS and CDR2 SASEGT. J gave up 7 bases and V 8 bases, and 8 bases lay outside the gene matches.

This clonotype was detected a few times. The chain employs TRBV20-1 and TRBJ2-1; TRBD2 matches at 8 bases. This CDR3 contains 14 residues. Germline lookup yields CDR1 DFQATT and CDR2 SNEGSKA (reference sequence). The CDR3 region is CRAAVGRGYNEQFF. CDR3 DNA: TGCAGGGCCGCCGTCGGGAGGGGCTACAATGAGCAGTTCTTC.

The V and J genes are TRBV7-9 and TRBJ2-7; D may correspond to TRBD1 or TRBD2 (5 bases each). CDR1 SEHNR and CDR2 FQNEAQ come from the germline V gene (reference sequence). The CDR3 is 14 residues long. Trimming removed 5 bases from V and 3 bases from J, with 14 bases in between. The CDR3 nucleotides read TGTGCCAGCAGCCACGGGACGAACTACTACGAGCAGTACTTC. It yields the protein CASSHGTNYYEQYF.

This clonotype was recorded many times. The V and J genes are TRBV5-1 and TRBJ2-3; TRBD1 aligns across 8 bases. V dropped 0 bases and J dropped 4; count of bases not matched to a gene: 1. Germline lookup yields CDR1 SGHRS and CDR2 YFSETQ. The CDR3 is 14 amino acids. The CDR3 loop reads CASSLGQGSDTQYF. Here the CDR3 DNA reads TGCGCCAGCAGCTTGGGACAGGGGTCAGATACGCAGTATTTT.

The chain is built from TRBV3-1 and TRBJ2-3; maybe TRBD2 (5 bases). V shed 1 base and J shed 5 bases, with 13 bases lying between them. Per germline, CDR1 LGHDT and CDR2 YNNKEL (reference sequence). This CDR3 is built from 15 residues. The CDR3 region has the DNA TGTGCCAGCAGCCAAGCGGGAAAGGGCGGAGATACGCAGTATTTT. It translates to CASSQAGKGGDTQYF.

There are a few counts of this clonotype. The V and J genes are TRBV11-2 and TRBJ2-3; D not certain. The germline gives CDR1 SGHAT, CDR2 FQNNGV. Trimming left V 0 bases short and J 6 bases short, with 13 bases between. There are 15 residues in the CDR3. The CDR3 reads CASSLDRGEMDTQYF. CDR3 sequence (DNA): TGTGCCAGCAGCTTAGATCGTGGGGAAATGGATACGCAGTATTTT. The whole variable domain, filled in from reference TRBV11-2 and TRBJ2-3, reads EAGVAQSPRYKIIEKRQSVAFWCNPISGHATLYWYQQILGQGPKLLIQFQNNGVVDDSQLPKDRFSAERLKGVDSTLKIQPAKLEDSAVYLCASSLDRGEMDTQYFGPGTRLTVL.

The chain links TRBV11-1 to TRBJ2-7; D remains unclear. V was cut by 4 bases and J by 3 bases, with 4 bases left in between. Germline V CDR1 and CDR2: SGHAT, FQDESV (reference sequence). The CDR3 extends over 11 amino acids. The CDR3, as DNA: TGTGCCAGCAGCTATGACTACGAGCAGTACTTC. Protein sequence: CASSYDYEQYF.

The chain employs TRBV20-1 and TRBJ2-1; 14 bases map to TRBD2. The CDR3 consists of 16 residues. Germline CDR1 is DFQATT and CDR2 is SNEGSKA (reference sequence). Trimming cost V 6 bases and J 3 bases; bases outside gene matches: 7. The CDR3: CSAGLAGGSFYNEQFF. The CDR3, as DNA: TGCAGTGCCGGACTAGCGGGAGGATCATTCTACAATGAGCAGTTCTTC.

This clonotype was found a few times. The V and J genes are TRBV7-2 and TRBJ2-7, with 7 bases aligning to TRBD2. The CDR3 contains 15 residues. Germline V gene data show CDR1 as SGHTA and CDR2 as FQGNSA. With V trimmed by 2 bases and J by 5 bases, 9 bases remained unmatched. This chain's CDR3 is CASSLLGWEGNEQYF. The CDR3 DNA reads as TGTGCCAGCAGCTTATTAGGCTGGGAGGGAAACGAGCAGTACTTC.